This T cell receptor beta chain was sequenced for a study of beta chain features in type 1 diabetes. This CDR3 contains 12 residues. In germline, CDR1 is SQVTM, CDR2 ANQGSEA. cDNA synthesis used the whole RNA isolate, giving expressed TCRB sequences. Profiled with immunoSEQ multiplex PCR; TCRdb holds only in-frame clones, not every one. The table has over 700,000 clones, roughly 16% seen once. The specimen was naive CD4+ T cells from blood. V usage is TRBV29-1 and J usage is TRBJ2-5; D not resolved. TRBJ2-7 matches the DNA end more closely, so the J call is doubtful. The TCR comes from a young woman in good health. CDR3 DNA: TGCAGCGTTGAGAAGGGAACTTACGAGCAGTACTTC. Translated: CSVEKGTYEQYF.